In its sample, the clone carrying this TCR beta chain was seen a few times. The entry originates in a study of T cells in tumors after PD-1 blockade. The overall study: During anti-PD-1 treatment, some patients continued daily vismodegib 150 mg.

Tumor or blood genomic DNA was sequenced, with inputs of about 550 ng to 6,004 ng. Profiled with immunoSEQ multiplex PCR; TCRdb holds only in-frame clones, not every one. Seen here are roughly 49,000 clones, approximately 84% observed once, and the top ten hold 4% to 5%. Germline V gene lookup returns CDR1 SGHNT and CDR2 YYREEE (reference sequence). Trimming took off 4 bases at V and 2 bases at J, with 13 bases between the two ends. The CDR3 is made up of 15 amino acids. The chain uses TRBV5-4 and TRBJ2-1; maybe TRBD1 (7 bases). The specimen was PBMCs, collected before anti-PD-1 treatment. The source is a human donor with basal cell carcinoma. The CDR3, as DNA: TGTGCCAGCAGCGCGGGGACAGAACCCTACAATGAGCAGTTCTTC. Its protein is CASSAGTEPYNEQFF.